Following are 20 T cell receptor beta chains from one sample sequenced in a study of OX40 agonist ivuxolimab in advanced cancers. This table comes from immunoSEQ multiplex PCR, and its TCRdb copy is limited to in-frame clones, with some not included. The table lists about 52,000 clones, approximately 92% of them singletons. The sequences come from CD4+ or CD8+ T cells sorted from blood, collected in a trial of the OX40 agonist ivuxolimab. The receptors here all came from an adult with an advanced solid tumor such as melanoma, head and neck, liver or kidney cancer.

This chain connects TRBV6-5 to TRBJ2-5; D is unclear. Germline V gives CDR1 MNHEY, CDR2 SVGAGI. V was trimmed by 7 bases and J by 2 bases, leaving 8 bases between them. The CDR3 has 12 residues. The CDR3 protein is CASTDGQETQYF. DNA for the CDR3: TGTGCCAGCACCGACGGGCAAGAGACCCAGTACTTC.

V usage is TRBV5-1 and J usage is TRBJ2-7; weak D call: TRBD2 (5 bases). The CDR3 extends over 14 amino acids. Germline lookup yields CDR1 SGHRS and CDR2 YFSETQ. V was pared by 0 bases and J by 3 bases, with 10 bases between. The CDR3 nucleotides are TGCGCCAGCAGCTTGGAGGGAGATCTCTACGAGCAGTACTTC. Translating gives CASSLEGDLYEQYF.

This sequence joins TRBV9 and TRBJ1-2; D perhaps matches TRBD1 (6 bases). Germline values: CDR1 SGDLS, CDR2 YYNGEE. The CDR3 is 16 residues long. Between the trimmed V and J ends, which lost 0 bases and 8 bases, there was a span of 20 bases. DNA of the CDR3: TGTGCCAGCAGCGTAGCTACGGGGGCCTCCGGTCTGGGCTACACCTTC. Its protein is CASSVATGASGLGYTF.

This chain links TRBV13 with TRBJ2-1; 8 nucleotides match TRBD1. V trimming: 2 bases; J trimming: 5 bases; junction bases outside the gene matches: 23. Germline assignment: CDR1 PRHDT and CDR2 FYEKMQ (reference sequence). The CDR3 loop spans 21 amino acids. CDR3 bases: TGTGCCAGCAGCTTAATCGAGGACAGGGAAGGGAGCGGGTACCTTAACAATGAGCAGTTCTTC. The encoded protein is CASSLIEDREGSGYLNNEQFF. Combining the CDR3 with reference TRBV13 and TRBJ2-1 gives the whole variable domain AAGVIQSPRHLIKEKRETATLKCYPIPRHDTVYWYQQGPGQDPQFLISFYEKMQSDKGSIPDRFSAQQFSDYHSELNMSSLELGDSALYFCASSLIEDREGSGYLNNEQFFGPGTRLTVL.

The CDR3 coding sequence is TGTGCCAGCAGCTTAGGACAGTTCATTTACTACGAGCAGTACTTC. This gives the protein CASSLGQFIYYEQYF. This chain uses TRBV11-2 with TRBJ2-7; possibly TRBD1 for D (5 bases). Germline CDR1 SGHAT, CDR2 FQNNGV. This CDR3 is 15 amino acids long. The V end lost 1 base, the J end lost 3 bases, and 13 bases lay between the germline ends. The whole variable domain, remainder taken from reference TRBV11-2 and TRBJ2-7, is EAGVAQSPRYKIIEKRQSVAFWCNPISGHATLYWYQQILGQGPKLLIQFQNNGVVDDSQLPKDRFSAERLKGVDSTLKIQPAKLEDSAVYLCASSLGQFIYYEQYFGPGTRLTVT.

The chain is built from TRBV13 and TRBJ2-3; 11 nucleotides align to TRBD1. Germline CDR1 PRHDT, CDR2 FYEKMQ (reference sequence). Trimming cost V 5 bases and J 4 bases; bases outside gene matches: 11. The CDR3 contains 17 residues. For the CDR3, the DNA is TGTGCCAGCAGCGCCAATCCCGGGACAGGGGGTGCAGATACGCAGTATTTT. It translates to CASSANPGTGGADTQYF.

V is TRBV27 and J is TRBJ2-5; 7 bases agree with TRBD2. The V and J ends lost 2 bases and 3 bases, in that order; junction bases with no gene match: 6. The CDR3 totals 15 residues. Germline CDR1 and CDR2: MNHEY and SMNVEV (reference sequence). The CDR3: CASSLLRDYKETQYF. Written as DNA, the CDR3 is TGTGCCAGCAGTTTACTCCGGGACTATAAAGAGACCCAGTACTTC.

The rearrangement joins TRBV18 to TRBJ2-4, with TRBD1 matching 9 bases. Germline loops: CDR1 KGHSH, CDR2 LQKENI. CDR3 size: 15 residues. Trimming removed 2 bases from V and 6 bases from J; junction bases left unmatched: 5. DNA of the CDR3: TGTGCCAGCTCACCAAGGGGACAGGGAACAAACATTCAGTACTTC. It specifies CASSPRGQGTNIQYF.

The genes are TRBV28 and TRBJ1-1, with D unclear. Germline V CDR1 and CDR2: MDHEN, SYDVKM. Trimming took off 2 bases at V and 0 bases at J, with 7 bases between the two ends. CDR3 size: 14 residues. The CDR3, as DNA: TGTGCCAGCAGTTTACACAGCTTGAACACTGAAGCTTTCTTT. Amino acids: CASSLHSLNTEAFF.

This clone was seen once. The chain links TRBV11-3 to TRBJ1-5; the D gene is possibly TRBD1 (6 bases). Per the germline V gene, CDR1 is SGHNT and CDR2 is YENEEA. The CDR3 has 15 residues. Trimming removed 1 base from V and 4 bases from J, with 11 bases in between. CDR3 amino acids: CASSLGHRVNQPQHF. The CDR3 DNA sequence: TGTGCCAGCAGCTTAGGGCACAGGGTTAATCAGCCCCAGCATTTT. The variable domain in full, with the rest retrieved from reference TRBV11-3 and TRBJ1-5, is EAGVVQSPRYKIIEKKQPVAFWCNPISGHNTLYWYLQNLGQGPELLIRYENEEAVDDSQLPKDRFSAERLKGVDSTLKIQPAELGDSAVYLCASSLGHRVNQPQHFGDGTRLSIL.

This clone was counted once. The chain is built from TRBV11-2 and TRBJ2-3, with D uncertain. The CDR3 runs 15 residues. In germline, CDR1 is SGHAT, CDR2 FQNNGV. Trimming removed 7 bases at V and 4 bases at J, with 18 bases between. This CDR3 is CASTLRGRISDTQYF. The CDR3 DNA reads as TGTGCCAGCACCCTTAGAGGCAGAATCTCAGATACGCAGTATTTT.

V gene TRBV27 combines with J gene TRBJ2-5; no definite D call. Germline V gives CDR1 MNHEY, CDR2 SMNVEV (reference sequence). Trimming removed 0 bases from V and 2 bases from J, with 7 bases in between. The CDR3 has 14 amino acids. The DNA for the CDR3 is TGTGCCAGCAGTTTATCTGTAGGGCAAGAGACCCAGTACTTC. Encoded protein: CASSLSVGQETQYF.

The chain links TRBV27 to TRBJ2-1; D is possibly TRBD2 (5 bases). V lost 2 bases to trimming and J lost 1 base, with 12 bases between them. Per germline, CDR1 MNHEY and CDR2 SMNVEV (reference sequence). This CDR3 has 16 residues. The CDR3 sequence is CASSLGRVESYNEQFF. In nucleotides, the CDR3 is TGTGCCAGCAGTTTAGGGCGGGTGGAATCCTACAATGAGCAGTTCTTC.

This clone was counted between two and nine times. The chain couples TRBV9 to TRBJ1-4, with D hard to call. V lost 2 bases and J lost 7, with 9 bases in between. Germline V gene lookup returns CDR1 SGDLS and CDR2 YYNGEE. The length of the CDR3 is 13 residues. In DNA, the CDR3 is TGTGCCAGCAGCGTTTCAAACGGTGAAAAACTGTTTTTT. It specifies CASSVSNGEKLFF. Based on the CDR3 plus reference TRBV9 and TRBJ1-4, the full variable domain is DSGVTQTPKHLITATGQRVTLRCSPRSGDLSVYWYQQSLDQGLQFLIQYYNGEERAKGNILERFSAQQFPDLHSELNLSSLELGDSALYFCASSVSNGEKLFFGSGTQLSVL.

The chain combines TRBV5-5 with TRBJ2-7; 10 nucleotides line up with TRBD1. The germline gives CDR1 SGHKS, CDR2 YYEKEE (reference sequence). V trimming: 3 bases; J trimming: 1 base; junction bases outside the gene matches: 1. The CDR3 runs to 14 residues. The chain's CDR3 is CASSSGQGSYEQYF. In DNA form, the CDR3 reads TGTGCCAGCAGCTCGGGACAGGGGTCCTACGAGCAGTACTTC.

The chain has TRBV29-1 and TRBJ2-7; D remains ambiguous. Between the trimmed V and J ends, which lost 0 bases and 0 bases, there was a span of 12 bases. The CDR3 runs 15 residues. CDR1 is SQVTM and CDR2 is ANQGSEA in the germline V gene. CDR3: CSVEEGTVHSYEQYF. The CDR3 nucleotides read TGCAGCGTTGAAGAGGGAACAGTCCACTCCTACGAGCAGTACTTC.

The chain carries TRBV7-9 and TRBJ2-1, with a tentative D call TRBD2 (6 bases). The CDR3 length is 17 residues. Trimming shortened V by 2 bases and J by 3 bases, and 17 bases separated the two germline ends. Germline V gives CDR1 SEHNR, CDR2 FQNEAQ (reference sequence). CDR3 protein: CASSLSTSAGNYNEQFF. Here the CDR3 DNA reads TGTGCCAGCAGCTTATCTACCTCCGCGGGGAACTACAATGAGCAGTTCTTC.

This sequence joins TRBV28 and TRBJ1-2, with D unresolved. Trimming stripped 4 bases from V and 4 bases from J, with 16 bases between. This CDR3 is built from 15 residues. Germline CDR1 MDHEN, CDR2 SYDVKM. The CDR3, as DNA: TGTGCCAGCAGTTCCTCATCCCAACTACCCTATGGCTACACCTTC. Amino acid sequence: CASSSSSQLPYGYTF.

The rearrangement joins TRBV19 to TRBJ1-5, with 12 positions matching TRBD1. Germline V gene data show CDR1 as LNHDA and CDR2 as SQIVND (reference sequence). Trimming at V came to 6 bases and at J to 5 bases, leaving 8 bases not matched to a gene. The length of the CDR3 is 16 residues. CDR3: CASRERDRGLHQPQHF. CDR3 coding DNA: TGTGCCAGTAGGGAACGGGACAGGGGGCTCCATCAGCCCCAGCATTTT. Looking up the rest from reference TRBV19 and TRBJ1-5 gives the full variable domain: DGGITQSPKYLFRKEGQNVTLSCEQNLNHDAMYWYRQDPGQGLRLIYYSQIVNDFQKGDIAEGYSVSREKKESFPLTVTSAQKNPTAFYLCASRERDRGLHQPQHFGDGTRLSIL.

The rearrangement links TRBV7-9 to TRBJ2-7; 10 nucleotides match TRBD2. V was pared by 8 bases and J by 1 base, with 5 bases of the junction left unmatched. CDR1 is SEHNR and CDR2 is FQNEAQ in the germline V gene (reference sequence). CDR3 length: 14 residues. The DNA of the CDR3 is TGTGCCAGCGGAAATAGCGGGAGGTCCTACGAGCAGTACTTC. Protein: CASGNSGRSYEQYF. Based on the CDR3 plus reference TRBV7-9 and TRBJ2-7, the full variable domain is DTGVSQNPRHKITKRGQNVTFRCDPISEHNRLYWYRQTLGQGPEFLTYFQNEAQLEKSRLLSDRFSAERPKGSFSTLEIQRTEQGDSAMYLCASGNSGRSYEQYFGPGTRLTVT.